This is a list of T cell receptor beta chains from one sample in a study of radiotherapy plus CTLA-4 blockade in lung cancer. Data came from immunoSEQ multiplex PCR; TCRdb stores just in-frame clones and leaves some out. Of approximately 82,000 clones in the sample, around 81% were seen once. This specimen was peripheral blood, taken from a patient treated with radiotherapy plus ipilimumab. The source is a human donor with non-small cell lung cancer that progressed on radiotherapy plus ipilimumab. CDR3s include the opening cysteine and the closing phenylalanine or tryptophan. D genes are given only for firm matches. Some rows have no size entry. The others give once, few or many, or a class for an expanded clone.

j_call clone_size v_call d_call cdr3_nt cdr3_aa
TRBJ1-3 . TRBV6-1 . TGTGCCAGCAGTCAAATTACAGGGCCCCCATATTTT CASSQITGPPYF
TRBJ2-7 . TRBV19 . TGTGCCAGTACCCCTAGGGCGGGCGCGTCCTACGAGCAGTACTTC CASTPRAGASYEQYF
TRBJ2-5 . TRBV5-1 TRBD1 TGCGCCAGCAGCTTGGGCATAGACAGGGCTTTAGAGACCCAGTACTTC CASSLGIDRALETQYF
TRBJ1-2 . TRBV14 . TGTGCCAGCAGCCAACAAACCTTCTATGGCTACACCTTC CASSQQTFYGYTF
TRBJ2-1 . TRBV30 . TGTGCCTGGAGTGTACGGACCTCAACCTACAATGAGCAGTTCTTC CAWSVRTSTYNEQFF
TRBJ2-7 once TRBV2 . TGTGCCAGCAGTGTTAGAAGTGGTTACGAGCAGTACTTC CASSVRSGYEQYF
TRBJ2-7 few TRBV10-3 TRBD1 TGTGCCATCAGTGAGGGACAGGGGGGCGAGCAGTACTTC CAISEGQGGEQYF
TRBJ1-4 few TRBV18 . TGTGCCAGCTCAACAAGCTTCACTAATGAAAAACTGTTTTTT CASSTSFTNEKLFF
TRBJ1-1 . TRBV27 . TGTGCCAGCAGCGCACTCAGGGTAAACACTGAAGCTTTCTTT CASSALRVNTEAFF
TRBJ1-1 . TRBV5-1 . TGCGCCAGCAGCTTGGGTCAGGGGACCGTGAACACTGAAGCTTTCTTT CASSLGQGTVNTEAFF
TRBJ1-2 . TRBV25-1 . TGTGCCAGCAGTGAGGAGGAGGGAGCACGTTCTGGCTACACCTTC CASSEEEGARSGYTF
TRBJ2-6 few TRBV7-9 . TGTGCCAGCAGCCCCAGACAGTTTACTGGGGCCAACGTCCTGACTTTC CASSPRQFTGANVLTF
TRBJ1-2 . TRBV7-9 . TGTGCCAGCAGCTTATTGGGGCAGGACGCCTGGGGCTACACCTTC CASSLLGQDAWGYTF
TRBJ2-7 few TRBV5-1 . TGCGCCAGCAGCTTGGACCACTCCTACGAGCAGTACTTC CASSLDHSYEQYF
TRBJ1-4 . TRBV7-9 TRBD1 TGTGCCAGCAGCTTAGGAGGGGGCGCACGAGGGGAAAAACTGTTTTTT CASSLGGGARGEKLFF
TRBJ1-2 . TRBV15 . TGTGCCACCAACGCGGGACAAAACTATGGCTACACCTTC CATNAGQNYGYTF
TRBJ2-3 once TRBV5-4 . TGTGCCAGCAGCTTAACGACATACCCTAGCACAGATACGCAGTATTTT CASSLTTYPSTDTQYF
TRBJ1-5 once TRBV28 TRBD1 TGTGCCAGCAGGAGACAGGGACCGAACCGGCCCCAGCATTTT CASRRQGPNRPQHF
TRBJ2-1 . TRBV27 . TGTGCCAGCAGTTTAAGGGTCCTCAGTCTTGCTGACTACAATGAGCAGTTCTTC CASSLRVLSLADYNEQFF
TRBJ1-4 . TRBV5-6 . TGTGCCAGCAGCCTTGGTTGGCCCAATGAAAAACTGTTTTTT CASSLGWPNEKLFF
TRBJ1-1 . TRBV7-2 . TGTGCCAGCAGCCCATCCGGGGCGAACACTGAAGCTTTCTTT CASSPSGANTEAFF
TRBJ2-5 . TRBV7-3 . TGTGCCAGCAGCTTAACGGGCAACTCATACCAAGAGACCCAGTACTTC CASSLTGNSYQETQYF
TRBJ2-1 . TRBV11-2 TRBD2 TGTGCCAGCACCTACCCTTGGGCGGGAGCGGGGAATGAGCAGTTCTTC CASTYPWAGAGNEQFF
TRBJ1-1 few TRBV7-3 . TGTGCCAGCAGCTTTGGGTACGGGACTGAAGCTTTCTTT CASSFGYGTEAFF
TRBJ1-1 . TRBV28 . TGTGCCAGCAGTCCTTACCACAGGTTGGATGAAGCTTTCTTT CASSPYHRLDEAFF
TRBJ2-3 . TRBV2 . TGTGCCAGCAGTCCCGGGTGGTCCACAGATACGCAGTATTTT CASSPGWSTDTQYF
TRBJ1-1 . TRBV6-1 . TGTGCCAGCAGTGGAGTCTCGGCGCGGACCACTGAAGCTTTCTTT CASSGVSARTTEAFF
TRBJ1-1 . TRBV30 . TGTGCCTGGCGCCTGGCGGGATTTACTGAAGCTTTCTTT CAWRLAGFTEAFF
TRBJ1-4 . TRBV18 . TGTGCCAGCTCCCCGGCCGGAAGGGGAGTCCCAACTAATGAAAAACTGTTTTTT CASSPAGRGVPTNEKLFF
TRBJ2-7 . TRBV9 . TGTGCCAGCAGCCTACTAGGGGACGAGCAGTACTTC CASSLLGDEQYF